Sequencing of this T cell receptor beta chain was carried out in a study of cytomegalovirus exposure and HLA in healthy donors. Study information: Both the roughly 120 validation repertoires and the approximately 700 first-cohort repertoires used the same platform, as reported by a later analysis.

Findings of the study overall: One later analysis, an examination of the 120 validation repertoires, found that first-cohort TCR clusters tended to co-occur in them. Some TCR beta chains (approximately 180 of them) were listed as cytomegalovirus-associated. There were a few CMV-associated chains whose specificity for CMV antigens was confirmed in vitro.

TCRdb's table, derived via immunoSEQ multiplex PCR, lists solely in-frame clones and lacks some. Of over 150,000 clones detected, 90% to 97% appear once; the ten largest clones hold 0.89%. Germline V gene lookup returns CDR1 SGDLS and CDR2 YYNGEE. V lost 3 bases to trimming and J lost 4 bases; unmatched junction nucleotides: 6. CDR3 length: 14 residues. As to this clone: Its antigen is as yet unknown.

The chain joins TRBV9 to TRBJ1-2; TRBD1 agrees at 7 bases. This receptor was taken from a woman aged 18-35 years in good health and CMV-seronegative. Sequenced sample: PBMCs. CDR3 region: CASSDGGQPYGYTF. The CDR3 bases are TGTGCCAGCAGCGACGGGGGACAGCCCTATGGCTACACCTTC. Full variable domain (remainder filled in from reference TRBV9 and TRBJ1-2): DSGVTQTPKHLITATGQRVTLRCSPRSGDLSVYWYQQSLDQGLQFLIQYYNGEERAKGNILERFSAQQFPDLHSELNLSSLELGDSALYFCASSDGGQPYGYTFGSGTRLTVV.